These 5 T cell receptor beta chains share one sample of origin, sequenced in a study of blood T cell repertoires in COVID-19. Data came from immunoSEQ multiplex PCR; TCRdb stores just in-frame clones and leaves some out. The sample carries about 160,000 clones, 82% recorded once. The material sequenced was peripheral blood. The origin of the receptors is a woman aged 40 to 49 with COVID-19, enrolled during active disease.

The V and J genes are TRBV3-1 (or the pseudogene TRBV3-2) and TRBJ2-2; D ambiguous. Trimming took off 8 bases at V and 3 bases at J, with 7 bases between the two ends. Looked up from germline, CDR1 is LGHDT and CDR2 is YNNKEL (reference sequence). The CDR3 spans 12 residues. The CDR3 loop reads CASRGYTGELFF. The CDR3 DNA reads as TGTGCCAGCCGAGGATACACCGGGGAGCTGTTTTTT.

This clone occurred many times. V is TRBV4-1 and J is TRBJ1-2, with unresolved D. Germline CDR1 is MGHRA and CDR2 is YSYEKL. V lost 2 bases and J 5 bases, leaving 6 bases between the germline ends. This CDR3 region has 12 residues. The DNA of the CDR3 is TGCGCCAGCAGCCAATCAGATTATGGCTACACCTTC. Residues: CASSQSDYGYTF.

This clone appeared a single time. The J gene is TRBJ2-5, the V gene TRBV7-3; 11 bases are shared with TRBD2. After removal of 1 base from V and 3 bases from J, the junction contained 4 bases not matched to a gene. Germline values: CDR1 SGHTA, CDR2 FQGTGA. The CDR3 loop spans 16 amino acids. The CDR3 reads CASSLSTSGGEETQYF. CDR3 bases: TGTGCCAGCAGCTTAAGTACTAGCGGGGGAGAAGAGACCCAGTACTTC. The whole variable domain, remainder taken from reference TRBV7-3 and TRBJ2-5, is GAGVSQTPSNKVTEKGKYVELRCDPISGHTALYWYRQSLGQGPEFLIYFQGTGAADDSGLPNDRFFAVRPEGSVSTLKIQRTERGDSAVYLCASSLSTSGGEETQYFGPGTRLLVL.

This sequence joins TRBV15 and TRBJ1-6; TRBD1 might be the D (5 bases). The V end lost 0 bases, the J end lost 7 bases, and 10 bases lay between the germline ends. Germline V CDR1 and CDR2: LNHNV, YYDKDF (reference sequence). This CDR3 contains 15 residues. CDR3 nucleotides: TGTGCCACCAGCAGAGATCTACAGGAGAATTCACCCCTCCACTTT. Translated, it gives CATSRDLQENSPLHF.

The CDR3 region is CASSFFSTGKDIQYF. In DNA form, the CDR3 reads TGTGCCAGCAGCTTTTTCAGCACAGGGAAGGACATTCAGTACTTC. The chain recombines TRBV5-5 with TRBJ2-4; a possible D gene is TRBD1 (6 bases). The germline gives CDR1 SGHKS, CDR2 YYEKEE (reference sequence). The CDR3 is made up of 15 amino acids. Trimming removed 2 bases from V and 8 bases from J, with 17 bases in between.